These 15 T cell receptor beta chains were all obtained from the same sample, sequenced in a study of kidney transplant recipient with SARS-CoV-2 infection. Via MiXCR, TCRdb re-called the reads, giving one row per CDR3 protein. The sample carries about 250,000 distinct CDR3 sequences, less than 35% recorded once. This specimen consisted of a blood sample, obtained at baseline and between days 110 and 120 from a kidney transplant recipient. The receptor source for this set is a male patient aged 30 to 40 who had COVID-19 and was a kidney transplant recipient. A subset of T cells may come from the graft donor.

This clonotype was seen many times. The CDR3 protein is CSASHPGQRRTGELFF. In DNA, the CDR3 is TGCAGTGCTAGCCACCCCGGACAAAGAAGGACCGGGGAGCTGTTTTTT. The chain carries TRBV20-1 and TRBJ2-2; D might be TRBD1 (5 bases). V shed 3 bases and J shed 5 bases, with 19 bases lying between them. CDR3 length: 16 amino acids. Germline values: CDR1 DFQATT, CDR2 SNEGSKA (reference sequence).

The chain couples TRBV20-1 to TRBJ1-1; 12 nucleotides agree with TRBD1. Per the germline V gene, CDR1 is DFQATT and CDR2 is SNEGSKA (reference sequence). V lost 6 bases and J lost 5; bases outside the gene matches: 13. This CDR3 has 16 amino acids. The CDR3 region has the DNA TGCAGTGCAACCCTTGGGACAGGGGGCCGGGGGACTGAAGCTTTCTTT. It yields the protein CSATLGTGGRGTEAFF.

There are many counts of this clonotype. This CDR3 reads CASSVGGELSEAFF. CDR3 coding DNA: TGTGCCAGCAGCGTAGGGGGGGAATTATCTGAAGCTTTCTTT. The chain is built from TRBV9 and TRBJ1-1; D possibly corresponds to TRBD1 (5 bases). This CDR3 region has 14 residues. Germline V gene data show CDR1 as SGDLS and CDR2 as YYNGEE. V was clipped by 0 bases and J by 6 bases, with 12 bases between them. The whole variable domain, remainder taken from reference TRBV9 and TRBJ1-1, is DSGVTQTPKHLITATGQRVTLRCSPRSGDLSVYWYQQSLDQGLQFLIQYYNGEERAKGNILERFSAQQFPDLHSELNLSSLELGDSALYFCASSVGGELSEAFFGQGTRLTVV.

This clonotype was observed many times. The chain links TRBV7-6 to TRBJ2-2; D may be TRBD1 (5 bases). The CDR3 is 13 amino acids. Germline loops: CDR1 SGHVS, CDR2 FNYEAQ. With 5 bases removed from V and 6 bases from J, the gap between germline ends came to 10 bases. As DNA, the CDR3 is TGTGCCAGCAGCATACAGGAATCCGGGGAGCTGTTTTTT. Amino acid sequence: CASSIQESGELFF.

This clonotype has at least ten counts. The chain couples TRBV11-3 to TRBJ1-2; D is uncertain. The CDR3 is made up of 17 amino acids. Germline V gene lookup returns CDR1 SGHNT and CDR2 YENEEA. Between the trimmed V and J ends, which lost 4 bases and 4 bases, there was a span of 22 bases. CDR3 DNA: TGTGCCAGCAGCTACCTTTTCGATCTCGGAAAGACCTATGGCTACACCTTC. Protein sequence: CASSYLFDLGKTYGYTF.

Details on this clonotype: This may arise from a read error, as a much more abundant clone is one base away. The chain recombines TRBV5-1 with TRBJ1-1; perhaps TRBD1 as D (5 bases). Trimming cost V 6 bases and J 3 bases, with 15 bases left between them. This CDR3 region has 14 residues. Germline CDR1 and CDR2: SGHRS and YFSETQ. The CDR3 nucleotides read TGCGCCAGCAACGCCAGGGTAGGGGACACTGAAGCTTTCTTT. It translates to CASNARVGDTEAFF.

Regarding this clonotype: This could be a read error, since a much larger clone is one nucleotide away. This chain connects TRBV11-2 to TRBJ2-6; 9 bases align to TRBD2. The closer fit of TRBJ2-5 to the DNA end suggests the J call may be wrong. CDR3 length: 16 amino acids. Germline values: CDR1 SGHAT, CDR2 FQNNGV. CDR3 region: CASSLVGLAGQGTQYF. The CDR3 nucleotides read TGTGCCAGCAGCTTAGTTGGGCTAGCGGGACAAGGGACCCAGTACTTC.

The chain combines TRBV20-1 with TRBJ2-1, with D possibly matching TRBD2 (5 bases). Germline values: CDR1 DFQATT, CDR2 SNEGSKA (reference sequence). The CDR3 contains 15 residues. V was clipped by 3 bases and J by 3 bases, with 15 bases between them. The CDR3 is CSARVSGEVYNEQFF. The CDR3 DNA follows: TGCAGTGCTAGGGTAAGCGGAGAGGTCTACAATGAGCAGTTCTTC.

As for this clonotype: A much larger clone differs by one base, so this may be a read error. This chain links TRBV2 with TRBJ2-7; D is unclear. This CDR3 contains 16 residues. Trimming took 8 bases from V and 2 from J, leaving 22 bases between them. Germline V lookup: CDR1 SNHLY, CDR2 FYNNEI. The CDR3 DNA reads as TGTGCCAGCGGGAAGGATAAAACAGTAGCAGCCTACGAGCAGTACTTC. Its translation: CASGKDKTVAAYEQYF.

Worth noting for this clonotype: No conserved phenylalanine or tryptophan is present at the end of the CDR3, so a read error is the likely explanation. It is unclear where the CDR3 begins or ends on the DNA, so no DNA is shown, and the CDR3 is as TCRdb lists it. The chain is built from TRBV11-3 and TRBJ2-3; TRBD2, as called in the table, went unchecked against the DNA. Germline V CDR1 and CDR2: SGHNT, YENEEA. The CDR3 is made up of 15 amino acids, end residues included. The CDR3 is CASSLRDYWEDTKYY.

In regard to this clonotype: A much larger clone lies one base from this, so it may be a read error. The chain couples TRBV13 to TRBJ2-1; 7 positions match TRBD1. The CDR3 sequence is 14 residues long. CDR1 PRHDT and CDR2 FYEKMQ come from the germline V gene (reference sequence). In DNA form, the CDR3 reads TGTGCCAGCAGCTTAGGGACAGGGTTCAATGGGCAGTTCTTC. This sequence encodes CASSLGTGFNGQFF. Full variable domain (outside the CDR3, taken from reference TRBV13 and TRBJ2-1): AAGVIQSPRHLIKEKRETATLKCYPIPRHDTVYWYQQGPGQDPQFLISFYEKMQSDKGSIPDRFSAQQFSDYHSELNMSSLELGDSALYFCASSLGTGFNGQFFGPGTRLTVL.

As to this clonotype: This may come from a read error, since a much larger clone is one base off. V gene TRBV6-5 combines with J gene TRBJ2-1; 10 bases are shared with TRBD2. The germline CDR1 and CDR2 sequences are MNHEY and SVGAGI. CDR3 length: 19 amino acids. CDR3: CASSEQASGSYNIANEQSF. The CDR3 DNA follows: TGTGCCAGCAGTGAACAGGCTAGCGGGAGTTATAACATAGCCAATGAGCAGTCCTTC.

About this clonotype itself: One end of the junction does not line up with germline, which may come from a read error. The chain uses TRBV3-1 and TRBJ2-1, with TRBD1 as a possible D gene (5 bases). In germline, CDR1 is LGHDT, CDR2 YNNKEL (reference sequence). The CDR3 runs 16 residues. CDR3 protein: CASSHRPGWDYNEQFF. CDR3 bases: TGTGCTAGCAGCCACAGGCCCGGTTGGGACTACAATGAGCAGTTCTTC.

This clonotype was detected only a few times. V is TRBV7-9 and J is TRBJ2-1, with D possibly being TRBD2 (5 bases). V lost 1 base, J lost 5 bases, and 15 bases lay in between. The CDR3 consists of 16 residues. The germline gives CDR1 SEHNR, CDR2 FQNEAQ (reference sequence). CDR3 DNA sequence: TGTGCCAGCAGCTTAGAGCGTTCCACGCGGGACAATGAGCAGTTCTTC. Translation: CASSLERSTRDNEQFF.

About this clonotype: This could be a read error, since a much larger clone is one nucleotide away. This chain uses TRBV27 with TRBJ2-6; possible D gene TRBD2, 5 bases. V was clipped by 4 bases and J by 9 bases, with 19 bases between them. From germline, CDR1 is MNHEY and CDR2 SMNVEV (reference sequence). The CDR3 extends over 16 amino acids. Written as DNA, the CDR3 is TGTGCCAGCAGTTCGTCGGGGATTAGCCCACTCAACGTCCTGACTTTC. Protein sequence: CASSSSGISPLNVLTF.